Listed here are 12 T cell receptor beta chains from one sample, sequenced in a study of blood T cell repertoires in COVID-19. Assay used: immunoSEQ multiplex PCR; TCRdb lists only in-frame clones, some missing. The data contain approximately 120,000 clones, 70% to 90% of them singletons. The sample was peripheral blood. The receptors come from a human donor in a cohort sampled during active COVID-19.

V gene TRBV14 combines with J gene TRBJ1-3, with D perhaps TRBD1 (6 bases). Trimming removed 4 bases at V and 4 bases at J, with 8 bases between. The germline CDR1 and CDR2 sequences are SGHDN and FVKESK. The length of the CDR3 is 13 residues. Here the CDR3 reads CASSPGAGNTIYF. The CDR3 bases are TGTGCCAGCAGCCCAGGGGCGGGAAACACCATATATTTT.

This clone was recorded a few times. This sequence joins TRBV3-1 (or the pseudogene TRBV3-2) and TRBJ2-2; maybe TRBD2 (5 bases). CDR1 is LGHDT and CDR2 is YNNKEL in the germline V gene (reference sequence). The CDR3 is made up of 12 amino acids. Trimming took 8 bases from V and 4 from J, leaving 8 bases between them. The CDR3 sequence: CASGRGTGELFF. The CDR3 DNA reads as TGTGCCAGCGGGAGAGGCACCGGGGAGCTGTTTTTT.

This chain uses TRBV9 with TRBJ2-1; 13 nucleotides agree with TRBD2. In germline, CDR1 is SGDLS, CDR2 YYNGEE. The CDR3 length is 16 residues. V was pared by 3 bases and J by 3 bases, with 3 bases of the junction left unmatched. The CDR3 loop is CASSGGLAGVYNEQFF. The CDR3 nucleotides are TGTGCCAGCAGCGGTGGACTAGCGGGAGTCTACAATGAGCAGTTCTTC.

This chain connects TRBV24-1 to TRBJ2-5; no clear D. Germline V CDR1 and CDR2: KGHDR, SFDVKD. The CDR3 runs to 14 residues. V was pared by 5 bases and J by 1 base, with 10 bases between. The CDR3 sequence is CATSARGSQETQYF. DNA of the CDR3: TGTGCCACCAGTGCCCGAGGTAGCCAAGAGACCCAGTACTTC.

This clone occurred a few times. This chain joins TRBV6-2 or TRBV6-3 and TRBJ1-5; unclear D gene. The CDR3 spans 14 residues. Trimming removed 4 bases at V and 6 bases at J, with 13 bases between. Looked up from germline, CDR1 is MNHEY and CDR2 is SVGEGT. The CDR3 DNA reads as TGTGCCAGCAGTTTACAGAGTGGAAGTCAGCCCCAGCATTTT. It is translated as CASSLQSGSQPQHF.

The chain links TRBV7-3 to TRBJ2-7; a weak D match, TRBD1 (6 bases). The V end was cut by 2 bases, the J end by 7 bases, with 15 bases between. The CDR3 loop spans 14 amino acids. Germline CDR1 is SGHTA and CDR2 is FQGTGA. The CDR3 coding sequence is TGTGCCAGCAGCTTAGGATCAGGGGTGGGAGAGCAGTACTTC. Its protein product is CASSLGSGVGEQYF.

The V and J genes are TRBV2 and TRBJ2-2, with a possible D match to TRBD1 (6 bases). Trimming shortened V by 3 bases and J by 7 bases, and 15 bases separated the two germline ends. Germline loops: CDR1 SNHLY, CDR2 FYNNEI. This CDR3 region has 15 residues. The CDR3 here is CASSEFGQPGGELFF. Written as DNA, the CDR3 is TGTGCCAGCAGTGAGTTCGGACAGCCTGGCGGGGAGCTGTTTTTT.

The CDR3 bases are TGCGCCAGCAGCTTGGTGGCGGCAAGCCCTGAAGCTTTCTTT. This sequence encodes CASSLVAASPEAFF. The V and J genes are TRBV5-1 and TRBJ1-1; D ambiguous. CDR3 length: 14 amino acids. V lost 0 bases to trimming and J lost 6 bases, with 12 bases between them. Germline V CDR1 and CDR2: SGHRS, YFSETQ.

V and J are TRBV5-8 and TRBJ2-5, with 9 bases identical to TRBD2. The CDR3 is 17 residues long. CDR1 and CDR2 from the germline V gene are SGHTS and YDEGEE. The trim removed 4 bases at V and 5 bases at J, leaving 15 bases unmatched. The CDR3 region has the DNA TGTGCCAGCAGCCCTACACAACTAGCGGGTGTGGGGGAGACCCAGTACTTC. Translation: CASSPTQLAGVGETQYF.

This chain uses TRBV11-2 with TRBJ2-1; D is perhaps TRBD2 (6 bases). The germline gives CDR1 SGHAT, CDR2 FQNNGV. The CDR3 totals 14 residues. Trimming pared 5 bases from V and 4 bases from J, leaving 12 bases between. CDR3 sequence: CASSLRLAYNEQFF. In DNA, the CDR3 is TGTGCCAGCAGCCTCAGGCTAGCGTACAATGAGCAGTTCTTC.

The V and J genes are TRBV11-2 and TRBJ2-1, with a tentative D call TRBD2 (5 bases). The V and J ends lost 1 base and 6 bases respectively, with 16 bases between them. CDR1 is SGHAT and CDR2 is FQNNGV in the germline V gene. The CDR3 has 16 residues. The DNA for the CDR3 is TGTGCCAGCAGCTTAGCCCCGCGGGCGGCACCCAATGAGCAGTTCTTC. Protein: CASSLAPRAAPNEQFF.

V gene TRBV2 combines with J gene TRBJ2-2; 10 positions match TRBD1. Germline values: CDR1 SNHLY, CDR2 FYNNEI. With 4 bases clipped from V and 4 bases from J, the junction kept 6 bases outside the gene matches. The CDR3 is 16 residues long. CDR3 coding DNA: TGTGCCAGCAGTGGCGACAGGGGGCGGAGCACCGGGGAGCTGTTTTTT. As protein: CASSGDRGRSTGELFF. The full variable domain, in which reference TRBV2 and TRBJ2-2 provide the parts outside the CDR3, is EPEVTQTPSHQVTQMGQEVILRCVPISNHLYFYWYRQILGQKVEFLVSFYNNEISEKSEIFDDQFSVERPDGSNFTLKIRSTKLEDSAMYFCASSGDRGRSTGELFFGEGSRLTVL.